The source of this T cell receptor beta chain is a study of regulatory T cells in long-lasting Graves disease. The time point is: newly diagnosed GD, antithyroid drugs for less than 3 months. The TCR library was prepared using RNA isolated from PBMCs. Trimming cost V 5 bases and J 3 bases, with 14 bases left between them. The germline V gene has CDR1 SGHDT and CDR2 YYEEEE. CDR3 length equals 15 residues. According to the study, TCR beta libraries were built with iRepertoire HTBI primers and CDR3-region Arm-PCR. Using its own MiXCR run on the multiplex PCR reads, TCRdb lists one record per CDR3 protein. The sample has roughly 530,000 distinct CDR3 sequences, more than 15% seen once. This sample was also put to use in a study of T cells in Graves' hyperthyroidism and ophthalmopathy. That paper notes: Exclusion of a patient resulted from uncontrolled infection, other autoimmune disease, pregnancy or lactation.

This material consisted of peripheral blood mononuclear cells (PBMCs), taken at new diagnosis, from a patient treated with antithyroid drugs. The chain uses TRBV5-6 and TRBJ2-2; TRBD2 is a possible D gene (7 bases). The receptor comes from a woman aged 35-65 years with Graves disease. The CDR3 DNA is TGTGCCAGCAGAGACTGGGGGGGCCACACCGGGGAGCTGTTTTTT. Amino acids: CASRDWGGHTGELFF.